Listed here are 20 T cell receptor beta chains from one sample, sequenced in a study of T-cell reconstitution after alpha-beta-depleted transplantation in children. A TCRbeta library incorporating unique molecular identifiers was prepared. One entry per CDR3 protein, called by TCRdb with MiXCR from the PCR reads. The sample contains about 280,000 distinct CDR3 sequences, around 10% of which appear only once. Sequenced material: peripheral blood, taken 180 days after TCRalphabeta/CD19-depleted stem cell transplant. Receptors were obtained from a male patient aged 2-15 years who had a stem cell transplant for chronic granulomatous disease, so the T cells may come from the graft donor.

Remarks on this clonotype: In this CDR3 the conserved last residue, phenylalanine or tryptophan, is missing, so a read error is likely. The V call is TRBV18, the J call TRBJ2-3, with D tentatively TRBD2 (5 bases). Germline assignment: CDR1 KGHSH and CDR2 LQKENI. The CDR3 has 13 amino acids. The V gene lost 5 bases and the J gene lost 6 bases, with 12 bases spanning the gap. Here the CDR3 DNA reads TGTGCCAGCTCAATTGGGAGCGTCGATACGCAGTATTCT. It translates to CASSIGSVDTQYS.

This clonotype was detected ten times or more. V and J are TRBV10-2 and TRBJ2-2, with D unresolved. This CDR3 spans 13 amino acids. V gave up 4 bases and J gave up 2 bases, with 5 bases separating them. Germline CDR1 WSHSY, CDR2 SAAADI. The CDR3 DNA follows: TGCGCCAGCAGTGGACTTAACACCGGGGAGCTGTTTTTT. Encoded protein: CASSGLNTGELFF.

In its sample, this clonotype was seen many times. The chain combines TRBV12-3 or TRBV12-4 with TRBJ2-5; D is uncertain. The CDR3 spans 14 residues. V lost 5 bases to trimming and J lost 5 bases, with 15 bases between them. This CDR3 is CASSPGRTPETQYF. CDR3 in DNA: TGTGCCAGCAGTCCAGGTCGAACACCCGAGACCCAGTACTTC.

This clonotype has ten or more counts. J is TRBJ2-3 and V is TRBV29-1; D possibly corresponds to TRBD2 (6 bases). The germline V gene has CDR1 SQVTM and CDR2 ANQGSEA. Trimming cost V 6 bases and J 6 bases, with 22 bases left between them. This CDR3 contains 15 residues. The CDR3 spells CSVATDRTTFDTQYF. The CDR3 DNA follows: TGCAGCGTAGCCACTGACCGGACTACCTTTGATACGCAGTATTTT.

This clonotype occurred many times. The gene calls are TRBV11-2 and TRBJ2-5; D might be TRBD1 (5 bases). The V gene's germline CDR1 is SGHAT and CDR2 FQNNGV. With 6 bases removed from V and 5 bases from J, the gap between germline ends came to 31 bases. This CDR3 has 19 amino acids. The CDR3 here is CASRRSYLRQGDIVETQYF. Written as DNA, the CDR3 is TGTGCCAGCAGGCGTAGTTACCTCCGGCAGGGTGATATTGTGGAGACCCAGTACTTC.

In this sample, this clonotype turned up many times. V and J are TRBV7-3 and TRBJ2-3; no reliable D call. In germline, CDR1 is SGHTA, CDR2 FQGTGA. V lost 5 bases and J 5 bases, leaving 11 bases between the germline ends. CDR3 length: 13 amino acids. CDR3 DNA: TGTGCCAGCAGCCAGGTTGACAAAGATACGCAGTATTTT. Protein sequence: CASSQVDKDTQYF.

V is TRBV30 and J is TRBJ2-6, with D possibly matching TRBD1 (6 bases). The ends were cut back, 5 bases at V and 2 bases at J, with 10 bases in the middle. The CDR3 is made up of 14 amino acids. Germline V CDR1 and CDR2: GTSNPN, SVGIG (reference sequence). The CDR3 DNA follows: TGTGCCTGGGGGGGACAAGCTGGGGCCAACGTCCTGACTTTC. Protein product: CAWGGQAGANVLTF.

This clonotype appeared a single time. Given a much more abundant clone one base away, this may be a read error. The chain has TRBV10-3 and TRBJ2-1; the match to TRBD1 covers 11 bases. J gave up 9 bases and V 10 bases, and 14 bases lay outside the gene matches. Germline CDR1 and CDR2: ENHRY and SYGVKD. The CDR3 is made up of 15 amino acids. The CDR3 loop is CATTGWTGGKSEQFF. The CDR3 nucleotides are TGTGCCACCACGGGGTGGACAGGGGGCAAAAGTGAGCAGTTCTTC.

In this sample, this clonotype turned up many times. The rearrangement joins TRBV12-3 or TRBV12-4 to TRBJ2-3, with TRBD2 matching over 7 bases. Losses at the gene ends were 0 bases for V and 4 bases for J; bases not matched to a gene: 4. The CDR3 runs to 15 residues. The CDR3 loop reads CASSLAAGDSDTQYF. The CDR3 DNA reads TGTGCCAGCAGTTTAGCGGCGGGAGATTCAGATACGCAGTATTTT.

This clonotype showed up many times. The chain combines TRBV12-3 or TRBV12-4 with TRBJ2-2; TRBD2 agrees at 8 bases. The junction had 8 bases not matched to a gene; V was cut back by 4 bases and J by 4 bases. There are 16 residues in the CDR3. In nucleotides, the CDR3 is TGTGCCAGCAGTTCAGGCGGGGGGAAGGGCACCGGGGAGCTGTTTTTT. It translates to CASSSGGGKGTGELFF.

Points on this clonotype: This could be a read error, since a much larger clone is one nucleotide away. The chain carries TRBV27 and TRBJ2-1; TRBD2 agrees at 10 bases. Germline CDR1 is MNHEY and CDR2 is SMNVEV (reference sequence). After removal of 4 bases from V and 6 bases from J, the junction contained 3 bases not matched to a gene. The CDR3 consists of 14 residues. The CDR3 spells CASSSKREGNEQFF. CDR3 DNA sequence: TGTGCCAGCAGTTCCAAGCGGGAGGGCAATGAGCAGTTCTTC.

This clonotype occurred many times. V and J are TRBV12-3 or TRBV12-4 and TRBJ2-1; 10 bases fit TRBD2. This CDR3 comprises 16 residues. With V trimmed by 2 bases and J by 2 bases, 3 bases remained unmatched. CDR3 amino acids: CASSLRTSGPYNEQFF. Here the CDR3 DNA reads TGTGCCAGCAGTTTAAGGACTAGCGGCCCCTACAATGAGCAGTTCTTC.

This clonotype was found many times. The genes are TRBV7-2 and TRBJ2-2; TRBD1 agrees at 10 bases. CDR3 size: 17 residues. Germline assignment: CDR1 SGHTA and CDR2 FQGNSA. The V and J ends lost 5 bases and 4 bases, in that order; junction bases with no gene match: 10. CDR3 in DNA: TGTGCCAGCAGCCCGCGGGACAGGGGTTTGGGCACCGGGGAGCTGTTTTTT. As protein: CASSPRDRGLGTGELFF.

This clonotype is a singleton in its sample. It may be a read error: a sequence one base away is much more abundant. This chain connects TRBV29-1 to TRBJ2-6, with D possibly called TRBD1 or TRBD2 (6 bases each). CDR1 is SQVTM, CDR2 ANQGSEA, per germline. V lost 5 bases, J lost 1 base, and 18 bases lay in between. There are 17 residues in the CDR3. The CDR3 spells CSVIARQDYSGANVLTF. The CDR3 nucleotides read TGCAGCGTTATTGCGAGACAGGACTATTCTGGGGCCAACGTCCTGACTTTC.

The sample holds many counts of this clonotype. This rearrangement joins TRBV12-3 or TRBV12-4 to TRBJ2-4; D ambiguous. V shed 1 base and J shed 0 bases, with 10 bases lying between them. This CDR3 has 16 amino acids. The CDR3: CASSLGSFLAKNIQYF. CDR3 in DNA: TGTGCCAGCAGTTTAGGCTCGTTTCTAGCCAAAAACATTCAGTACTTC.

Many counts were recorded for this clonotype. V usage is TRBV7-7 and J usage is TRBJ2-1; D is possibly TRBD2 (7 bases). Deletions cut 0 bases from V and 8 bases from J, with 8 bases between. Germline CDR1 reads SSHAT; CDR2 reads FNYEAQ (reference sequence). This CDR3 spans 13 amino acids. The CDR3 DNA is TGTGCCAGCAGCTTAGCGGGGGGGCATGAGCAGTTCTTC. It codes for CASSLAGGHEQFF.

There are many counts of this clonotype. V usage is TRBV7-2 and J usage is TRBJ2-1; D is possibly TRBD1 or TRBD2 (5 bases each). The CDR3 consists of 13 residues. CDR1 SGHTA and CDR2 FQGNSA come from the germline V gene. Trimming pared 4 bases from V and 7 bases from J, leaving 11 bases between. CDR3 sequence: CASSYRWGNEQFF. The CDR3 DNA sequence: TGTGCCAGCAGCTACAGGTGGGGGAATGAGCAGTTCTTC.

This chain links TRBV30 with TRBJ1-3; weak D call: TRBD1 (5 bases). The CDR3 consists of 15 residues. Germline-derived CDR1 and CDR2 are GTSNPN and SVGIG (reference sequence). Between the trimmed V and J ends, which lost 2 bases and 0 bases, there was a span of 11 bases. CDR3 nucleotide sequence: TGTGCCTGGAGTAGGGGCAGTAACTCTGGAAACACCATATATTTT. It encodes CAWSRGSNSGNTIYF.

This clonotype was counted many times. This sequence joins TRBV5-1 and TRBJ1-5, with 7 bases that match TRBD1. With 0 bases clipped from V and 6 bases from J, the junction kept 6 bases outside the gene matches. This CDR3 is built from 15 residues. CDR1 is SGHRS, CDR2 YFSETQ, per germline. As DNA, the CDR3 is TGCGCCAGCAGCTTGGTAGGGGGCGTCGGTCAGCCCCAGCATTTT. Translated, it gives CASSLVGGVGQPQHF. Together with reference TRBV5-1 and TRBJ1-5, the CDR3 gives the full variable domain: KAGVTQTPRYLIKTRGQQVTLSCSPISGHRSVSWYQQTPGQGLQFLFEYFSETQRNKGNFPGRFSGRQFSNSRSEMNVSTLELGDSALYLCASSLVGGVGQPQHFGDGTRLSIL.

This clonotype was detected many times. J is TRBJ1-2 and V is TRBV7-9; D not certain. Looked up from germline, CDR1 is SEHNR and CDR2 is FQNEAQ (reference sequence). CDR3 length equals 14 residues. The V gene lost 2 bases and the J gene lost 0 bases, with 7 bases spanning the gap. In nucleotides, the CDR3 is TGTGCCAGCAGCTTAACCCAGACTAACTATGGCTACACCTTC. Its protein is CASSLTQTNYGYTF.